This TCR beta chain was profiled in a study of T cells in localized non-small cell lung cancer. Assay used: immunoSEQ multiplex PCR; TCRdb lists only in-frame clones, some missing. The sample gives approximately 29,000 clones, approximately 78% of which show up once; around 35% is in the top ten. Germline V gene data show CDR1 as KGHSH and CDR2 as LQKENI. The length of the CDR3 is 11 residues. Trimming removed 5 bases from V and 7 bases from J, with 9 bases in between. The sample was peripheral blood, taken before any cancer treatment. The source is a male donor older than 55 with stage II squamous cell lung carcinoma. The chain carries TRBV18 and TRBJ2-7; TRBD1 is a possible D gene (6 bases). CDR3 sequence: CASSTTGEQYF. The CDR3 coding sequence is TGTGCCAGCTCAACCACAGGGGAGCAGTACTTC.